This TCR beta chain was profiled in a study of regulatory T cells in long-lasting Graves disease. Documented time point: persistent/refractory GD, antithyroid drugs over 5 years with positive TRAb. Preparation of the TCR library used RNA extracted from PBMCs. Arm-PCR with iRepertoire HTBI primers amplified the CDR3 regions for these TCR beta libraries. TCRdb re-analysed the multiplex PCR reads in MiXCR, keeping a single row per CDR3 protein. The table records about 660,000 distinct CDR3 sequences, roughly 30% of them present only once. The length of the CDR3 is 17 residues. Deletions cut 4 bases from V and 7 bases from J, with 23 bases between. The V gene's germline CDR1 is MDHEN and CDR2 SYDVKM.

This receptor was identified in a female donor with Graves disease. The V call is TRBV28, the J call TRBJ1-5; D is uncertain. Source: peripheral blood mononuclear cells (PBMCs), taken when the disease was refractory, from a patient treated with antithyroid drugs. The chain's CDR3 is CASSYTPRRAAGQPQHF. As DNA, the CDR3 is TGTGCCAGCAGTTACACCCCAAGGAGGGCCGCCGGGCAGCCCCAGCATTTT.